These T cell receptor beta chains were read from a single sample in a study of T-cell memory formation after mild COVID-19. From the 5' RACE reads, TCRdb called clonotypes with MiXCR, one entry per CDR3 protein. The repertoire holds roughly 130,000 distinct CDR3 sequences, about 18% seen once, with 4% to 6% in the top ten. The sample taken for sequencing was PBMCs or a T cell subset sorted from them (not recorded which). These receptor sequences come from a man between 18 and 29 years old who had mild COVID-19 (a few samples of this study predate the infection). Cell type and time point are not known. Each CDR3 is given with its conserved first and last residue. The order of the fields is J gene, V gene, D gene, clone size, CDR3 DNA, CDR3 protein. The D gene is left open where the match is weak. Some rows have no size entry. The others give once, few or many, or a class for an expanded clone.

TRBJ2-3,TRBV5-1,NA,NA,TGCGCCAGCAGCTTGGCGGTACAGGGATCCGATACGCAGTATTTT,CASSLAVQGSDTQYF
TRBJ1-1,TRBV12-3/TRBV12-4,NA,NA,TGTGCCAGCAGCCCTCAGGGTATCGGCACTGAAGCTTTCTTT,CASSPQGIGTEAFF
TRBJ1-1,TRBV6-5,NA,NA,TGTGCCAGTCTAGAGCGGGCCGGGATGTCCCCTAAAGAAGCTTTCTTT,CASLERAGMSPKEAFF
TRBJ2-5,TRBV7-9,NA,few,TGTGCCAGCAGCTACGAAGAGACCCAGTACTTC,CASSYEETQYF
TRBJ2-1,TRBV6-1,NA,few,TGTGCCAGCAGAGGGGGTGAGCAGTTCTTC,CASRGGEQFF
TRBJ1-2,TRBV12-3/TRBV12-4,NA,NA,TGTGCCAGCAGTTTAGGAGAGGCCAGAGCCTACACCTTC,CASSLGEARAYTF
TRBJ2-2,TRBV6-5,NA,NA,TGTGCCAGCACTAAGTTGGGGGTAACCGGGGAGCTGTTTTTT,CASTKLGVTGELFF
TRBJ2-7,TRBV6-6,TRBD2,NA,TGTGCCAGCAGAACGCGGCCGCGGGGGGGCAACGAGCAGTACTTC,CASRTRPRGGNEQYF
TRBJ2-2,TRBV29-1,NA,many,TGCAGTGCCTCACGTGGGACCGGGGAGCTGTTTTTT,CSASRGTGELFF
TRBJ2-3,TRBV7-2,NA,NA,TGTGCCAGCAGCCAAGGGTCAATCCGCACAGATACGCAGTATTTT,CASSQGSIRTDTQYF
TRBJ2-3,TRBV12-3/TRBV12-4,TRBD1,few,TGTGCCAGCAGTTCCGGGACAGGGGGCACGCAGTATTTT,CASSSGTGGTQYF
TRBJ2-3,TRBV6-2/TRBV6-3,NA,NA,TGTGCCAGCAGTTACTGGGGCGGGGCTGCAGATACGCAGTATTTT,CASSYWGGAADTQYF
TRBJ1-2,TRBV7-2,NA,few,TGTGCCAGCAGCCCCTACGGCAGACAAGGCTACACCTTC,CASSPYGRQGYTF
TRBJ2-5,TRBV7-9,TRBD1,NA,TGTGCCAGCAGCTTCGCGCAAAGGGGGCCGGGAGAGACCCAGTACTTC,CASSFAQRGPGETQYF
TRBJ2-5,TRBV5-5,NA,few,TGTGCCAGCAGCATCAACAGGGAGGGGACCCAGTACTTC,CASSINREGTQYF
TRBJ2-1,TRBV5-1,NA,few,TGCGCCAGCAACCCAGAACTAGTTTCGATTGAGCAGTTCTTC,CASNPELVSIEQFF
TRBJ1-1,TRBV7-6,NA,NA,TGTGCCAGCAGCCCGGGCCATACTATTCCCGGAGCTTTCTTT,CASSPGHTIPGAFF
TRBJ1-1,TRBV20-1,TRBD1,few,TGCAGTGCTAGAGGACCGGGACAGGCGAACACTGAAGCTTTCTTT,CSARGPGQANTEAFF
TRBJ2-3,TRBV5-1,NA,few,TGCGCCAGCAGCTTGGAGGGCGGAGAAGGCACAGATACGCAGTATTTT,CASSLEGGEGTDTQYF
TRBJ1-3,TRBV3-1,NA,NA,TGTGCCAGCAGCCTACCTCTTTTGGGATTTGGAAACACCATATATTTT,CASSLPLLGFGNTIYF
TRBJ2-2,TRBV12-3/TRBV12-4,NA,many,TGTGCCAGCAGTTTACAGGGCGGCACCGGGGAGCTGTTTTTT,CASSLQGGTGELFF
TRBJ2-3,TRBV7-9,NA,NA,TGTGCCAGCAGCTTAGCGTGGGCCACAGATACGCAGTATTTT,CASSLAWATDTQYF
TRBJ2-3,TRBV2,TRBD2,NA,TGTGCCAGCAGTTGGACTAGACCAGATACGCAGTATTTT,CASSWTRPDTQYF
TRBJ1-4,TRBV6-1,TRBD1,NA,TGTGCCAGCATCTTGGGGGACAGGTCGGAGGAAAAACTGTTTTTT,CASILGDRSEEKLFF
TRBJ2-2,TRBV5-1,NA,NA,TGCGCCAGCAGCTTAGGGCCCCGGGTGAACACCGGGGAGCTGTTTTTT,CASSLGPRVNTGELFF
TRBJ2-7,TRBV10-3,TRBD2,few,TGTGCCACCGACCGTAGCGGGATACCCTACGAGCAGTACTTC,CATDRSGIPYEQYF
TRBJ2-3,TRBV20-1,NA,NA,TGCAGTGCTAGCCGAAGGGACGGAGATTTTAGCACAGATACGCAGTATTTT,CSASRRDGDFSTDTQYF
TRBJ1-1,TRBV5-5,TRBD1,NA,TGTGCCAGCAGCTTGGTCGACAGGGGAGGCACTGAAGCTTTCTTT,CASSLVDRGGTEAFF
TRBJ1-2,TRBV29-1,NA,many,TGCAGCGTTGATGCTAACTATGGCTACACCTTC,CSVDANYGYTF
TRBJ1-2,TRBV7-2,NA,NA,TGTGCCAGCAGCTTTGGCCTCTATGGCTACACCTTC,CASSFGLYGYTF
TRBJ2-5,TRBV10-3,NA,NA,TGTGCCATCAGTGTATTAGGAGGACAAGGGGAGACCCAGTACTTC,CAISVLGGQGETQYF
TRBJ1-6,TRBV20-1,NA,few,TGCAGTGCTAGACCCACCCCGAGCGGCTCCTATAATTCACCCCTCCACTTT,CSARPTPSGSYNSPLHF
TRBJ2-1,TRBV5-1,TRBD2,few,TGCGCCAGCATTAGCGGGGGGGACTACCGCTCCTACAATGAGCAGTTCTTC,CASISGGDYRSYNEQFF
TRBJ2-7,TRBV11-2,NA,many,TGTGCCAGCAGCTTAGGGGGATATACAGGGATTCCCTACGAGCAGTACTTC,CASSLGGYTGIPYEQYF
TRBJ2-2,TRBV7-6,NA,few,TGTGCCAGCAGTCCGCAGGGTATTGGCACCGGGGAGCTGTTTTTT,CASSPQGIGTGELFF
TRBJ1-5,TRBV20-1,NA,few,TGCAGTGCTCTGTCCGGGGCGAACGGCAATCAGCCCCAGCATTTT,CSALSGANGNQPQHF